A single T cell receptor (beta chain) is shown here with its context. This specimen comes from a study of blood T cell repertoires in COVID-19. Study at large: T cells, B-cell-depleted T cells, or PBMCs supplied cDNA or gDNA.

Assay used: immunoSEQ multiplex PCR; TCRdb lists only in-frame clones, some missing. The repertoire holds a few hundred thousand clones, with over 75% as singletons. The V gene end was trimmed by 5 bases and the J gene end by 2 bases; junction bases not matched to a gene: 8. Germline V gene data show CDR1 as KGHDR and CDR2 as SFDVKD. This CDR3 is built from 17 residues. The sequenced material came from PBMCs or T cells enriched from blood (not recorded which). The rearrangement joins TRBV24-1 to TRBJ2-1, with 10 positions matching TRBD1. The clonotype originates from a woman between 18 and 29 years old who had recovered from COVID-19. The CDR3 sequence is CATSARTGTGAYNEQFF. The CDR3 DNA sequence: TGTGCCACCAGTGCCAGAACGGGGACAGGGGCCTACAATGAGCAGTTCTTC.